This T cell receptor (beta chain) came from a study of T cells after yellow fever vaccination. TCRdb passed the 5' RACE reads through MiXCR, listing each CDR3 protein once. Of some 400,000 distinct CDR3 sequences in the sample, around 19% were seen once. In germline, CDR1 is SGHTA, CDR2 FQGNSA. This CDR3 contains 15 residues. Trimming removed 0 bases from V and 9 bases from J; junction bases left unmatched: 8. This clonotype has only a few counts. The material was PBMCs, obtained before the yellow fever booster vaccination. The chain links TRBV7-2 to TRBJ2-1, with 7 bases identical to TRBD2. This clonotype was sampled from a man aged 18 to 30 who received the YFV17D yellow fever vaccine. CDR3 nucleotide sequence: TGTGCCAGCAGCTTAGCGAGGGCGGGCGGGGGTGAGCAGTTCTTC. Encoded protein: CASSLARAGGGEQFF.